The 29 T cell receptor beta chains listed next were all sequenced from one sample in a study of cytomegalovirus exposure and HLA in healthy donors (TCRdb year 2017). Preparation of the library involved the immunoSEQ multiplex PCR assay. For the multiplex PCR, a mixture combining 60 forward primers for TCR Vbeta segments and 13 reverse primers for TCR Jbeta segments was used. TCRdb stores this immuneACCESS table with in-frame sequences only. Part of the clones is absent; in the studies checked, under half of the shortfall reflects unresolved V genes, and no reason is known for the rest. This sample has 100,000 to 150,000 clones in its table, and about three quarters of those were observed once. The ten top clones hold 0.95% to 1.5% of the sample. The sequenced sample consisted of PBMCs. These receptors were collected from a female donor in good health and CMV-seronegative.

The chain combines TRBV4-2 with TRBJ2-3; 8 bases are a match to TRBD1. Per germline, CDR1 LGHNA and CDR2 YNFKEQ. This CDR3 comprises 17 residues. V gave up 3 bases and J gave up 3 bases; unmatched junction bases: 11. CDR3: CASSHGRQGLGTDTQYF. The CDR3 DNA sequence: TGTGCCAGCAGCCATGGGAGACAGGGGTTAGGTACAGATACGCAGTATTTT.

The genes are TRBV5-1 and TRBJ2-1; a weak D match, TRBD1 (5 bases). The CDR3 spans 15 residues. Germline V gene lookup returns CDR1 SGHRS and CDR2 YFSETQ. V was clipped by 0 bases and J by 1 base, with 8 bases between them. Written as DNA, the CDR3 is TGCGCCAGCAGCTTGGTGCCAGGGTCCTACAATGAGCAGTTCTTC. Translation gives CASSLVPGSYNEQFF.

V gene TRBV2 combines with J gene TRBJ2-7; TRBD2 aligns across 11 bases. CDR3 size: 18 residues. Germline V lookup: CDR1 SNHLY, CDR2 FYNNEI. V shed 8 bases, J shed 2 bases, and the junction held 17 bases outside the gene matches. In DNA form, the CDR3 reads TGTGCCAGCGCCTCGGAGGGGGCACTAGCGGGGGACACCTACGAGCAGTACTTC. Translation gives CASASEGALAGDTYEQYF.

The chain has TRBV10-3 and TRBJ2-5, with TRBD1 identical over 8 bases. CDR1 ENHRY and CDR2 SYGVKD come from the germline V gene. V shed 2 bases, J shed 4 bases, and the junction held 9 bases outside the gene matches. The CDR3 is made up of 16 amino acids. DNA for the CDR3: TGTGCCATCAGTGAGGCTGGACAGGGTGTAGGAGAGACCCAGTACTTC. Its protein is CAISEAGQGVGETQYF.

J is TRBJ1-4 and V is TRBV7-9; D gene uncertain. This CDR3 spans 17 amino acids. CDR1 is SEHNR, CDR2 FQNEAQ, per germline (reference sequence). Trimming removed 0 bases from V and 8 bases from J, with 19 bases in between. DNA for the CDR3: TGTGCCAGCAGCTTAGCCCCTCGAGGTTCGTGGGTGGAAAAACTGTTTTTT. It codes for CASSLAPRGSWVEKLFF. The full variable domain, in which reference TRBV7-9 and TRBJ1-4 provide the parts outside the CDR3, is DTGVSQNPRHKITKRGQNVTFRCDPISEHNRLYWYRQTLGQGPEFLTYFQNEAQLEKSRLLSDRFSAERPKGSFSTLEIQRTEQGDSAMYLCASSLAPRGSWVEKLFFGSGTQLSVL.

In DNA form, the CDR3 reads TGTGCCAATACGGACAGCCCAATTTATGGCTACACCTTC. Amino acids: CANTDSPIYGYTF. The J gene is TRBJ1-2, the V gene TRBV2, with D perhaps matching TRBD1 (6 bases). Germline assignment: CDR1 SNHLY and CDR2 FYNNEI. Trimming took 10 bases from V and 5 from J, leaving 17 bases between them. The CDR3 is 13 residues long.

This chain links TRBV25-1 with TRBJ2-1; D is unresolved. Trimming stripped 3 bases from V and 10 bases from J, with 10 bases between. Germline CDR1 and CDR2: MGHDK and SYGVNS. This CDR3 contains 12 residues. The CDR3 here is CASSEGAREQFF. In DNA form, the CDR3 reads TGTGCCAGCAGTGAGGGCGCACGCGAGCAGTTCTTC.

This clone appeared a few times. This chain joins TRBV10-1 and TRBJ2-3, with D tentatively TRBD2 (5 bases). The CDR3 has 14 amino acids. Germline CDR1 and CDR2: WNHNN and SYGVQD (reference sequence). The germline V and J ends were trimmed by 3 bases and 4 bases, with 11 bases remaining between them. The CDR3 nucleotides are TGCGCCAGCAGTGAAAAAGGGAGCGCAGATACGCAGTATTTT. Its protein product is CASSEKGSADTQYF.

The rearrangement links TRBV2 to TRBJ2-7; D gene ambiguous. The CDR3 is made up of 13 amino acids. Trimming removed 4 bases from V and 6 bases from J, with 13 bases in between. Germline V gene sequence: CDR1 SNHLY, CDR2 FYNNEI. In nucleotides, the CDR3 is TGTGCCAGCAGTGCGGAAGTTGGGCGCGAGCAGTACTTC. It encodes CASSAEVGREQYF.

This clone appeared a few times. CDR3 sequence: CASSLARVSDEQYF. The CDR3, as DNA: TGTGCCAGCAGCTTAGCGAGGGTTTCCGACGAGCAGTACTTC. V usage is TRBV13 and J usage is TRBJ2-7; D may be TRBD2 (5 bases). The CDR3 covers 14 residues. The V gene's germline CDR1 is PRHDT and CDR2 FYEKMQ (reference sequence). Trimming took 1 base from V and 5 from J, leaving 12 bases between them. The variable domain in full, completed from reference TRBV13 and TRBJ2-7, reads AAGVIQSPRHLIKEKRETATLKCYPIPRHDTVYWYQQGPGQDPQFLISFYEKMQSDKGSIPDRFSAQQFSDYHSELNMSSLELGDSALYFCASSLARVSDEQYFGPGTRLTVT.

In this sample, this clone turned up a few times. The chain combines TRBV2 with TRBJ1-4, with a tentative D call TRBD1 (6 bases). V lost 8 bases and J lost 9, with 13 bases in between. There are 12 residues in the CDR3. Germline CDR1 SNHLY, CDR2 FYNNEI. The CDR3 DNA reads TGTGCCAGCGCTCGGGACAACCAAAAACTGTTTTTT. This gives the protein CASARDNQKLFF.

This clone was seen more than once but under ten times. This chain joins TRBV4-2 and TRBJ2-3, with 9 bases aligning to TRBD2. The CDR3 has 18 amino acids. The germline CDR1 and CDR2 sequences are LGHNA and YNFKEQ. V trimming: 0 bases; J trimming: 6 bases; junction bases outside the gene matches: 13. In DNA, the CDR3 is TGTGCCAGCAGCCAAGAGACCCCCGCGGGGGGGCTAGGGGATACGCAGTATTTT. Amino acid sequence: CASSQETPAGGLGDTQYF.

This chain connects TRBV29-1 to TRBJ1-4, with D tentatively TRBD1 (6 bases). CDR3 length equals 14 residues. Trimming pared 6 bases from V and 10 bases from J, leaving 21 bases between. Looked up from germline, CDR1 is SQVTM and CDR2 is ANQGSEA. This CDR3 reads CSVRDGGALAKLFF. CDR3 DNA sequence: TGCAGCGTACGGGACGGGGGGGCCCTGGCAAAACTGTTTTTT.

V usage is TRBV19 and J usage is TRBJ1-2, with TRBD1 identical over 9 bases. Trimming removed 6 bases from V and 8 bases from J; junction bases left unmatched: 13. This CDR3 region has 15 residues. CDR1 is LNHDA and CDR2 is SQIVND in the germline V gene (reference sequence). The CDR3 is CASRATGQGVVGYTF. The CDR3 nucleotides are TGTGCCAGTAGAGCTACGGGACAGGGAGTGGTCGGCTACACCTTC.

This CDR3 is CASSSGTAQETQYF. CDR3 in DNA: TGTGCCAGCAGCTCCGGGACAGCGCAAGAGACCCAGTACTTC. The chain combines TRBV9 with TRBJ2-5; 7 nucleotides match TRBD1. V lost 4 bases, J lost 2 bases, and 5 bases stayed unmatched. The CDR3 sequence is 14 residues long. Germline CDR1 reads SGDLS; CDR2 reads YYNGEE.

This clone was detected a few times. This chain uses TRBV5-1 with TRBJ2-1, with 7 bases fitting TRBD2. Germline CDR1 is SGHRS and CDR2 is YFSETQ. V lost 0 bases, J lost 4 bases, and 7 bases stayed unmatched. The CDR3 covers 16 residues. CDR3: CASSLEVAGLYNEQFF. CDR3 coding DNA: TGCGCCAGCAGCTTGGAGGTAGCGGGTTTATACAATGAGCAGTTCTTC.

The rearrangement joins TRBV7-8 to TRBJ2-7; the match to TRBD2 covers 9 bases. The germline V gene has CDR1 SGHVS and CDR2 FQNEAQ. J was trimmed by 4 bases and V by 10 bases; bases with no gene match: 5. CDR3 length equals 12 residues. DNA of the CDR3: TGTGCCACCGGGACTAGCAAGTACGAGCAGTACTTC. Translating it yields CATGTSKYEQYF.

CDR3 in DNA: TGTGCCACCAGGGCGACCTTCGGGGCCAAAAACATTCAGTACTTC. It is translated as CATRATFGAKNIQYF. The chain has TRBV2 and TRBJ2-4, with D possibly being TRBD1 (5 bases). The CDR3 contains 15 residues. Germline CDR1 is SNHLY and CDR2 is FYNNEI. Trimming took off 10 bases at V and 1 base at J, with 17 bases between the two ends.

This clone occurred once. CDR3 loop: CAWSTGYTDTQYF. CDR3 DNA sequence: TGTGCCTGGAGTACAGGGTACACAGATACGCAGTATTTT. V usage is TRBV30 and J usage is TRBJ2-3; maybe TRBD1 (6 bases). CDR1 is GTSNPN, CDR2 SVGIG, per germline (reference sequence). V was clipped by 2 bases and J by 2 bases, with 8 bases between them. The CDR3 consists of 13 residues.

This chain uses TRBV2 with TRBJ2-1; possibly TRBD2 for D (5 bases). CDR3 length: 12 amino acids. From germline, CDR1 is SNHLY and CDR2 FYNNEI. V was clipped by 0 bases and J by 15 bases, with 12 bases between them. The CDR3 reads CASSEAFGNLFF. The CDR3 DNA follows: TGTGCCAGCAGTGAAGCTTTCGGGAATTTGTTCTTC.

The chain is built from TRBV28 and TRBJ1-4; 8 nucleotides line up with TRBD1. The CDR3 extends over 15 amino acids. Looked up from germline, CDR1 is MDHEN and CDR2 is SYDVKM. V shed 4 bases, J shed 8 bases, and the junction held 9 bases outside the gene matches. The CDR3 DNA follows: TGTGCCAGCAGTTCCTCCGGGACAGGATACGAAAAACTGTTTTTT. Protein product: CASSSSGTGYEKLFF.

This chain links TRBV6-5 with TRBJ2-7, with no clear D. Germline CDR1 MNHEY, CDR2 SVGAGI. Trimming cost V 0 bases and J 5 bases, with 8 bases left between them. The CDR3 has 13 residues. This chain's CDR3 is CASSYSNRDEQYF. Here the CDR3 DNA reads TGTGCCAGCAGTTACTCGAACCGAGACGAGCAGTACTTC.

The chain links TRBV14 to TRBJ2-1; 9 bases fit TRBD2. Germline-derived CDR1 and CDR2 are SGHDN and FVKESK. The CDR3 loop spans 16 amino acids. V dropped 0 bases and J dropped 4; count of bases not matched to a gene: 4. This CDR3 is CASSQDFSGRYNEQFF. The DNA for the CDR3 is TGTGCCAGCAGCCAAGACTTTAGCGGGAGATACAATGAGCAGTTCTTC. The full variable domain, completed using reference TRBV14 and TRBJ2-1, is EAGVTQFPSHSVIEKGQTVTLRCDPISGHDNLYWYRRVMGKEIKFLLHFVKESKQDESGMPNNRFLAERTGGTYSTLKVQPAELEDSGVYFCASSQDFSGRYNEQFFGPGTRLTVL.

This chain links TRBV9 with TRBJ2-3; the match to TRBD1 covers 8 bases. J was trimmed by 3 bases and V by 0 bases; bases with no gene match: 3. The CDR3 runs to 15 residues. The V gene's germline CDR1 is SGDLS and CDR2 YYNGEE. The CDR3 sequence: CASSVVTGETDTQYF. As DNA, the CDR3 is TGTGCCAGCAGCGTAGTGACAGGGGAAACAGATACGCAGTATTTT. Based on the CDR3 plus reference TRBV9 and TRBJ2-3, the full variable domain is DSGVTQTPKHLITATGQRVTLRCSPRSGDLSVYWYQQSLDQGLQFLIQYYNGEERAKGNILERFSAQQFPDLHSELNLSSLELGDSALYFCASSVVTGETDTQYFGPGTRLTVL.

The rearrangement uses TRBV6-5 and TRBJ2-7; the D gene is possibly TRBD2 (5 bases). The CDR3 runs 12 residues. Per the germline V gene, CDR1 is MNHEY and CDR2 is SVGAGI. The V end was cut by 6 bases, the J end by 6 bases, with 12 bases between. The CDR3 sequence is CASRDSSGEQYF. CDR3 sequence (DNA): TGTGCCAGCAGGGACTCTTCGGGCGAGCAGTACTTC.

The genes are TRBV5-6 and TRBJ1-1, with D possibly matching TRBD1 (6 bases). The CDR3 spans 15 residues. V gave up 7 bases and J gave up 0 bases, with 16 bases separating them. Germline CDR1 and CDR2: SGHDT and YYEEEE. The CDR3 here is CASGRGRGLNTEAFF. CDR3 DNA sequence: TGTGCCAGCGGGCGAGGCAGGGGCTTGAACACTGAAGCTTTCTTT.

This sequence joins TRBV4-1 and TRBJ1-4, with D perhaps TRBD1 (6 bases). Germline CDR1 MGHRA, CDR2 YSYEKL. V was shortened by 5 bases and J by 0 bases, with 13 bases between the two germline ends. The CDR3 length is 16 residues. CDR3: CASSSGDTSTNEKLFF. CDR3 nucleotides: TGCGCCAGCAGCTCTGGGGACACCTCAACTAATGAAAAACTGTTTTTT.

This clone was seen only once. This chain uses TRBV4-2 with TRBJ2-7; 14 bases line up with TRBD2. The ends lost 6 bases at V and 3 bases at J; junction bases unmatched: 4. There are 15 residues in the CDR3. Germline V gene data show CDR1 as LGHNA and CDR2 as YNFKEQ. The CDR3 DNA reads TGTGCCAGCAGTCAGGGACTAGCGGGGGTCTACGAGCAGTACTTC. Amino acid sequence: CASSQGLAGVYEQYF.

Remarks on this clone: At one boundary the junction diverges from the germline segment, which might be a read error. V is TRBV7-9 and J is TRBJ2-1; 11 bases fit TRBD2. Germline V gene sequence: CDR1 SEHNR, CDR2 FQNEAQ (reference sequence). The CDR3 has 15 amino acids. Here the CDR3 DNA reads TGTTCCAGCAGCGTCCGACTAGCGGGGAGGGGTGAGCAGTTCTTC. Its translation: CSSSVRLAGRGEQFF.